This T cell receptor beta chain was recovered during a study of cytomegalovirus exposure and HLA in healthy donors. 60 Vbeta and 13 Jbeta primers were used in PCR. In the original workflow: In a later analysis, about 12 million of 75 million to 85 million unique beta chains occurred in at least two donors. Profiling relied on immunoSEQ multiplex PCR, and the TCRdb table lists in-frame clones only, not all of them. The DNA was the basis for D and trimming; V, J and clone size are from that table. This sample has fewer than 200,000 clones, with roughly 81% found just once. General study findings and limits: Several of the most significant clusters appeared, in a later analysis, to be linked to common viral pathogens.

CDR1 and CDR2 from the germline V gene are GTSNPN and SVGIG (reference sequence). Trimming took off 7 bases at V and 9 bases at J, with 16 bases between the two ends. This CDR3 region has 12 residues. With regard to this clone: Its antigen is unknown.

The chain couples TRBV30 to TRBJ2-1; a weak D match, TRBD2 (5 bases). This receptor was taken from a woman between 50 and 59 years old in good health and CMV-seronegative. The sample was PBMCs. The CDR3 DNA sequence: TGTGCCTCCGCGGCGGGCCATATTGAGCAGTTCTTC. This encodes CASAAGHIEQFF. Drawing the rest from reference TRBV30 and TRBJ2-1, the complete variable domain is SQTIHQWPATLVQPVGSPLSLECTVEGTSNPNLYWYRQAAGRGLQLLFYSVGIGQISSEVPQNLSASRPQDRQFILSSKKLLLSDSGFYLCASAAGHIEQFFGPGTRLTVL.